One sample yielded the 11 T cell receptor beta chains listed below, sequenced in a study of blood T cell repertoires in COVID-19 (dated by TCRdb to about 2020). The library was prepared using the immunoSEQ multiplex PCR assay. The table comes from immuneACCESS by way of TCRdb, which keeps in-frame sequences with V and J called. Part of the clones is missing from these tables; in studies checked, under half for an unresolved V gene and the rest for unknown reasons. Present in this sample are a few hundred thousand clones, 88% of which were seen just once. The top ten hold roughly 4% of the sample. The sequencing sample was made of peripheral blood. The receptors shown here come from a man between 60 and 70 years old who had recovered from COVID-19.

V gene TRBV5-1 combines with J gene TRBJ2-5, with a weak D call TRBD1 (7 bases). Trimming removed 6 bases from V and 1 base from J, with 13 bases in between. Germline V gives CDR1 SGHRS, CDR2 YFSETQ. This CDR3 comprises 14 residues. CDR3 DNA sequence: TGCGCCAGCAACGGAGGGACAGCCCAAGAGACCCAGTACTTC. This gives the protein CASNGGTAQETQYF.

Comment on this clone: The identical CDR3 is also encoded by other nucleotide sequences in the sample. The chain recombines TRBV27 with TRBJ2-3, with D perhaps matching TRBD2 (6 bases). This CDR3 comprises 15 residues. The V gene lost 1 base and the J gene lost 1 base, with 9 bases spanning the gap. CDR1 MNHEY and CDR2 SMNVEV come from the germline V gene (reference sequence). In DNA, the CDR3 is TGTGCCAGCAGTTTATATCGCGGGGGCACAGATACGCAGTATTTT. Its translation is CASSLYRGGTDTQYF.

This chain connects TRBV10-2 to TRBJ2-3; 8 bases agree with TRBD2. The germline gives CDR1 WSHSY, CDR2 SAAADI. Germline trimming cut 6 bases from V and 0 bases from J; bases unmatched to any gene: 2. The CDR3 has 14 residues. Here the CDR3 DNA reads TGCGCCAGCAGAGAGCGGGGGAGCACAGATACGCAGTATTTT. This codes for CASRERGSTDTQYF.

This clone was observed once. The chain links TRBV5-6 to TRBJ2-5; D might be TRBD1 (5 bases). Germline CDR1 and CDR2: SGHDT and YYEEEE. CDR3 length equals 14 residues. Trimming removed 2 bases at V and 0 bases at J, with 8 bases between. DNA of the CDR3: TGTGCCAGCAGCTTAGGACAAAACCAAGAGACCCAGTACTTC. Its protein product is CASSLGQNQETQYF. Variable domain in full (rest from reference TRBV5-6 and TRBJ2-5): DAGVTQSPTHLIKTRGQQVTLRCSPKSGHDTVSWYQQALGQGPQFIFQYYEEEERQRGNFPDRFSGHQFPNYSSELNVNALLLGDSALYLCASSLGQNQETQYFGPGTRLLVL.

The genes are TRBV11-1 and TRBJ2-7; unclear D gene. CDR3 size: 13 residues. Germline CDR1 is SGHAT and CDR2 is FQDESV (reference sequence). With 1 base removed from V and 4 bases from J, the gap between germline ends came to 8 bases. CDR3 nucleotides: TGTGCCAGCAGCTTAGGGCAGAGGTACGAGCAGTACTTC. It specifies CASSLGQRYEQYF.

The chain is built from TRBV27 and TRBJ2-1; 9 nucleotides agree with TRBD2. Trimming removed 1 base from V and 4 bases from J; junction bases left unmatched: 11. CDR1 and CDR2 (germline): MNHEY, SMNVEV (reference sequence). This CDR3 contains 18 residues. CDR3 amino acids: CASSLYAGGPLIYNEQFF. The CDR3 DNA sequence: TGTGCCAGCAGTTTATACGCGGGGGGGCCCTTAATTTACAATGAGCAGTTCTTC.

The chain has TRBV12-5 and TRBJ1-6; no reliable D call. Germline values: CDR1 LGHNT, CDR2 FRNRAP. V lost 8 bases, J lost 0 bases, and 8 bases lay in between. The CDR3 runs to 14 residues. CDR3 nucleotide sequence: TGTGCTAGTCTGGGGAGCTCCTATAATTCACCCCTCCACTTT. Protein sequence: CASLGSSYNSPLHF.

The CDR3 DNA sequence: TGTGCATCACGTAGTTACTCCTACAATGAGCAGTTCTTC. Protein product: CASRSYSYNEQFF. The genes are TRBV12-5 and TRBJ2-1; the D is unclear. The CDR3 consists of 13 residues. Germline V gives CDR1 LGHNT, CDR2 FRNRAP.

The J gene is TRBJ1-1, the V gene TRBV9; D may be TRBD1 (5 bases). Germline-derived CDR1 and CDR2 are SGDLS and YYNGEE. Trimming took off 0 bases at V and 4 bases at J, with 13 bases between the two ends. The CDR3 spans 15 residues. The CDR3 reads CASSVEVGPPTEAFF. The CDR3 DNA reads TGTGCCAGCAGCGTAGAAGTGGGGCCGCCCACTGAAGCTTTCTTT.

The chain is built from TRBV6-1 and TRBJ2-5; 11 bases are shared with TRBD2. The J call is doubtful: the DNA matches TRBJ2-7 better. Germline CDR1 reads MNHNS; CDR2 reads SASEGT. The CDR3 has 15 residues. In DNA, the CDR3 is TGTGCCAGCAGTGAAAGGACTAGCGGGCAACGCGAGCAGTACTTC. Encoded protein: CASSERTSGQREQYF.

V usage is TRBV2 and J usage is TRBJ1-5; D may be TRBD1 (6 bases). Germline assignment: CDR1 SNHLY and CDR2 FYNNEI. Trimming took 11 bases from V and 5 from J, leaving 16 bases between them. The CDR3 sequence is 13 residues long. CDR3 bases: TGTGCCGGCTCACAGGGCTTCGATCAGCCCCAGCATTTT. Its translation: CAGSQGFDQPQHF.